The 13 T cell receptor beta chains below were found in one sample sequenced in a study of siplizumab effects on memory and regulatory T cells. TCRdb's copy holds only in-frame clones and misses some; the assay was immunoSEQ multiplex PCR. The table has about 48,000 clones, more than 85% seen once. The sample consisted of naive CD8+ T cells sorted from blood. These TCRs come from a human donor in good health.

The rearrangement joins TRBV9 to TRBJ2-7; possible D gene TRBD2, 5 bases. The CDR3 is 14 amino acids. The ends were cut back, 3 bases at V and 3 bases at J, with 13 bases in the middle. Germline loops: CDR1 SGDLS, CDR2 YYNGEE. CDR3 coding DNA: TGTGCCAGCAGCGCCGACATCGGACTCTACGAGCAGTACTTC. Translated: CASSADIGLYEQYF. Complete variable domain (other parts from reference TRBV9 and TRBJ2-7): DSGVTQTPKHLITATGQRVTLRCSPRSGDLSVYWYQQSLDQGLQFLIQYYNGEERAKGNILERFSAQQFPDLHSELNLSSLELGDSALYFCASSADIGLYEQYFGPGTRLTVT.

CDR3 sequence (DNA): TGTGCCAGCTCCATCGGGGAGGGGAGAACTAATGAAAAACTGTTTTTT. Translating it yields CASSIGEGRTNEKLFF. The chain links TRBV25-1 to TRBJ1-4; D might be TRBD1 (5 bases). Germline CDR1 and CDR2: MGHDK and SYGVNS. The CDR3 is 16 amino acids. The germline V and J ends were trimmed by 8 bases and 1 base, with 17 bases remaining between them.

This chain joins TRBV6-5 and TRBJ2-7; D uncertain. CDR3 length: 11 residues. The germline V gene encodes CDR1 MNHEY and CDR2 SVGAGI. V was cut by 6 bases and J by 3 bases, with 6 bases left in between. CDR3 nucleotide sequence: TGTGCCAGCAGGGATTACTACGAGCAGTACTTC. Translating it yields CASRDYYEQYF.

This rearrangement joins TRBV7-9 to TRBJ1-2, with D tentatively TRBD1 (6 bases). CDR1 is SEHNR and CDR2 is FQNEAQ in the germline V gene (reference sequence). CDR3 length equals 14 residues. The V gene lost 1 base and the J gene lost 8 bases, with 14 bases spanning the gap. The CDR3 region has the DNA TGTGCCAGCAGCTTAGAAGGGGGACCGAGGGGCTACACCTTC. Translating gives CASSLEGGPRGYTF.

The chain links TRBV7-3 to TRBJ2-3; D may match TRBD1 or TRBD2 (5 bases each). The ends were cut back, 3 bases at V and 0 bases at J, with 10 bases in the middle. The germline CDR1 and CDR2 sequences are SGHTA and FQGTGA. The length of the CDR3 is 15 residues. The CDR3: CASSLGTTSTDTQYF. CDR3 DNA sequence: TGTGCCAGCAGCTTGGGGACGACTAGCACAGATACGCAGTATTTT.

Here the CDR3 DNA reads TGTGCCAGCAGTGACGAGACAGTCACCAATCAGCCCCAGCATTTT. This translates into CASSDETVTNQPQHF. V usage is TRBV2 and J usage is TRBJ1-5; D is perhaps TRBD1 (5 bases). The CDR3 totals 15 residues. V gave up 3 bases and J gave up 3 bases, with 12 bases separating them. The V gene's germline CDR1 is SNHLY and CDR2 FYNNEI.

In its sample, this clone was seen once. The chain recombines TRBV29-1 with TRBJ1-2; D may be TRBD1 (6 bases). Trimming shortened V by 5 bases and J by 2 bases, and 15 bases separated the two germline ends. This CDR3 region has 14 residues. Germline loops: CDR1 SQVTM, CDR2 ANQGSEA. The CDR3 loop is CSVSRSGGNYGYTF. The CDR3 DNA follows: TGCAGCGTTTCCCGCTCCGGGGGCAACTATGGCTACACCTTC.

The chain joins TRBV18 to TRBJ2-7; 11 positions match TRBD2. With V trimmed by 3 bases and J by 6 bases, 1 base remained unmatched. This CDR3 is 13 amino acids long. Germline V gene lookup returns CDR1 KGHSH and CDR2 LQKENI. CDR3 in amino acids: CASSPLAGGEQYF. CDR3 sequence (DNA): TGTGCCAGCTCACCCCTAGCGGGAGGCGAGCAGTACTTC.

J is TRBJ2-5 and V is TRBV5-6; D is possibly TRBD2 (5 bases). With 5 bases removed from V and 5 bases from J, the gap between germline ends came to 16 bases. Looked up from germline, CDR1 is SGHDT and CDR2 is YYEEEE. This CDR3 is 14 amino acids long. The CDR3 nucleotides are TGTGCCAGCAGTTTGCCGGGGTTCGAGGAGACCCAGTACTTC. Its translation is CASSLPGFEETQYF. The full variable domain, with the rest looked up from reference TRBV5-6 and TRBJ2-5, is DAGVTQSPTHLIKTRGQQVTLRCSPKSGHDTVSWYQQALGQGPQFIFQYYEEEERQRGNFPDRFSGHQFPNYSSELNVNALLLGDSALYLCASSLPGFEETQYFGPGTRLLVL.

The CDR3 DNA reads TGTGCCAGCAGCTCCCCGGGGGGGGGTAGCAATCAGCCCCAGCATTTT. Translating gives CASSSPGGGSNQPQHF. V is TRBV7-8 and J is TRBJ1-5; D is perhaps TRBD1 (5 bases). V gave up 4 bases and J gave up 0 bases, with 13 bases separating them. Germline V gene data show CDR1 as SGHVS and CDR2 as FQNEAQ. The CDR3 covers 16 residues.

The CDR3, as DNA: TGTGCCAGCAGCCGCGCCACCGGGACTTTTTCACCCCTCCACTTT. It yields the protein CASSRATGTFSPLHF. The chain uses TRBV14 and TRBJ1-6, with D possibly matching TRBD1 (5 bases). The CDR3 spans 15 residues. V was shortened by 4 bases and J by 9 bases, with 16 bases between the two germline ends. Germline CDR1 reads SGHDN; CDR2 reads FVKESK.

This chain joins TRBV7-9 and TRBJ2-1; 9 bases fit TRBD1. V lost 4 bases to trimming and J lost 8 bases; unmatched junction nucleotides: 9. The V gene's germline CDR1 is SEHNR and CDR2 FQNEAQ (reference sequence). The CDR3 has 15 amino acids. This chain's CDR3 is CASSSRTGEIYEQFF. The CDR3 DNA sequence: TGTGCCAGCAGCTCAAGGACAGGGGAGATTTATGAGCAGTTCTTC.

The CDR3 sequence: CASSNDGLAGETQYF. The DNA for the CDR3 is TGTGCCAGTAGTAACGACGGACTAGCGGGAGAGACCCAGTACTTC. The chain links TRBV19 to TRBJ2-5, with 11 bases lining up with TRBD2. The CDR3 sequence is 15 residues long. The ends lost 4 bases at V and 4 bases at J; junction bases unmatched: 5. Germline CDR1 is LNHDA and CDR2 is SQIVND (reference sequence).